The 12 T cell receptor beta chains in this list originate from one sample, sequenced in a study of shared clonotypes between healthy human individuals. Clones were read by immunoSEQ multiplex PCR, and TCRdb kept only the in-frame ones, dropping some. The sample carries under 1,100,000 clones, about three quarters recorded once. The material sequenced was memory CD4+ T cells sorted from blood. Subset given: CD45RA-negative fraction. The source of these receptors is a man between 18 and 35 years old in good health.

This chain links TRBV5-6 with TRBJ2-7; D remains ambiguous. The germline V gene encodes CDR1 SGHDT and CDR2 YYEEEE. V lost 4 bases and J 6 bases, leaving 14 bases between the germline ends. The CDR3 length is 13 residues. The CDR3 bases are TGTGCCAGCAGCAATGTCGTAGGGCGCGAGCAGTACTTC. Protein product: CASSNVVGREQYF.

This clone was observed a handful of times. Other DNA sequences of this sample code for an identical CDR3. For the CDR3, the DNA is TGTGCCAGCAGCCTGGACAGTAACACTGAAGCTTTCTTT. It is translated as CASSLDSNTEAFF. The chain couples TRBV7-3 to TRBJ1-1; D may be TRBD1 (6 bases). V was trimmed by 5 bases and J by 2 bases, leaving 9 bases between them. Germline V gives CDR1 SGHTA, CDR2 FQGTGA. The CDR3 contains 13 residues.

The V and J genes are TRBV19 and TRBJ1-5, with D possibly matching TRBD1 (5 bases). CDR3 length equals 16 residues. With 3 bases removed from V and 7 bases from J, the gap between germline ends came to 19 bases. Per the germline V gene, CDR1 is LNHDA and CDR2 is SQIVND (reference sequence). CDR3 sequence: CASSIAPQVRGQPQHF. The CDR3 nucleotides are TGTGCCAGTAGTATTGCTCCACAGGTGCGGGGACAGCCCCAGCATTTT.

The gene calls are TRBV7-2 and TRBJ1-2; 9 bases align to TRBD1. This CDR3 region has 15 residues. CDR1 SGHTA and CDR2 FQGNSA come from the germline V gene. With 3 bases clipped from V and 1 base from J, the junction kept 3 bases outside the gene matches. The CDR3 reads CASSFTGGVNYGYTF. The CDR3 DNA follows: TGTGCCAGCAGCTTTACAGGGGGCGTTAACTATGGCTACACCTTC. Full variable domain (outside the CDR3, taken from reference TRBV7-2 and TRBJ1-2): GAGVSQSPSNKVTEKGKDVELRCDPISGHTALYWYRQSLGQGLEFLIYFQGNSAPDKSGLPSDRFSAERTGGSVSTLTIQRTQQEDSAVYLCASSFTGGVNYGYTFGSGTRLTVV.

This clone has only one observation. The chain couples TRBV7-3 to TRBJ2-5; D may be TRBD2 (6 bases). Trimming shortened V by 2 bases and J by 4 bases, and 14 bases separated the two germline ends. Looked up from germline, CDR1 is SGHTA and CDR2 is FQGTGA. This CDR3 comprises 15 residues. The CDR3 spells CASSLASGLSETQYF. For the CDR3, the DNA is TGTGCCAGCAGCTTAGCCTCGGGACTTTCAGAGACCCAGTACTTC. Filled out from reference TRBV7-3 and TRBJ2-5, the complete variable domain reads GAGVSQTPSNKVTEKGKYVELRCDPISGHTALYWYRQSLGQGPEFLIYFQGTGAADDSGLPNDRFFAVRPEGSVSTLKIQRTERGDSAVYLCASSLASGLSETQYFGPGTRLLVL.

This CDR3 is CARSPPPTNTEAFF. The CDR3 DNA reads TGTGCCAGAAGCCCACCCCCCACGAACACTGAAGCTTTCTTT. The chain has TRBV7-5 and TRBJ1-1. TRBV7-5 is a recognized pseudogene. The CDR3 sequence is 14 residues long.

The rearrangement joins TRBV11-2 to TRBJ1-1; no reliable D call. CDR1 and CDR2 from the germline V gene are SGHAT and FQNNGV. V lost 0 bases and J lost 1, with 9 bases in between. The CDR3 length is 15 residues. The CDR3 region is CASSLDPPGNTEAFF. The CDR3 DNA is TGTGCCAGCAGCTTAGACCCACCGGGGAACACTGAAGCTTTCTTT.

CDR3 sequence: CASSWGLAGAEQYF. Written as DNA, the CDR3 is TGTGCCAGCAGCTGGGGACTAGCGGGGGCCGAGCAGTACTTC. The chain uses TRBV5-6 and TRBJ2-7; TRBD2 matches 14 bases. The ends lost 3 bases at V and 6 bases at J; junction bases unmatched: 2. The germline V gene has CDR1 SGHDT and CDR2 YYEEEE. This CDR3 is built from 14 residues.

V usage is TRBV5-4 and J usage is TRBJ2-7, with unresolved D. This CDR3 comprises 11 residues. Trimming took off 3 bases at V and 6 bases at J, with 7 bases between the two ends. Germline V gene data show CDR1 as SGHNT and CDR2 as YYREEE (reference sequence). CDR3 sequence reads: CASSSDREQYF. DNA for the CDR3: TGTGCCAGCAGCTCTGACCGCGAGCAGTACTTC.

This clone was observed a few times. The genes are TRBV5-5 and TRBJ2-7; D is ambiguous. The CDR3 has 15 residues. Germline V gene lookup returns CDR1 SGHKS and CDR2 YYEKEE (reference sequence). V lost 2 bases, J lost 4 bases, and 16 bases lay in between. The CDR3 DNA sequence: TGTGCCAGCAGCTTTGATGCTGGCGGATGGTACGAGCAGTACTTC. Translation: CASSFDAGGWYEQYF.

The chain is built from TRBV9 and TRBJ1-6; the D gene is possibly TRBD1 (6 bases). CDR1 is SGDLS and CDR2 is YYNGEE in the germline V gene. V gave up 1 base and J gave up 9 bases, with 14 bases separating them. This CDR3 is 15 amino acids long. The DNA of the CDR3 is TGTGCCAGCAGCGTAACGGACAGTTTTTCTTCACCCCTCCACTTT. Its protein product is CASSVTDSFSSPLHF.

The J gene is TRBJ2-1, the V gene TRBV30, with 10 positions matching TRBD2. V lost 2 bases and J lost 9; bases outside the gene matches: 4. CDR1 is GTSNPN and CDR2 is SVGIG in the germline V gene (reference sequence). This CDR3 is built from 13 residues. The CDR3, as DNA: TGTGCCTGGAGTTCTAGCGGGAGAGGTGAGCAGTTCTTC. It specifies CAWSSSGRGEQFF.